This T cell receptor (beta chain) came from a study of OX40 agonist ivuxolimab in advanced cancers. Overall study results and limits: CD4+ T cells averaged fewer expanded clones than CD8+ T cells.

Note on this clone: No antigen is known for it.

Germline CDR1 reads SGHVS; CDR2 reads FNYEAQ. The CDR3 is 17 amino acids. Trimming stripped 0 bases from V and 2 bases from J, with 11 bases between. Assay: immunoSEQ multiplex PCR; the TCRdb copy retains only in-frame clones and omits some. The data show approximately 6,000 clones, with less than 75% seen just once and 36% held by the top ten. The rearrangement joins TRBV7-6 to TRBJ2-6; D is tentatively TRBD1 or TRBD2 (5 bases each). Sequences were derived from CD4+ or CD8+ T cells sorted from blood, sampled in a trial of the OX40 agonist ivuxolimab. The sequence came from an adult with an advanced solid tumor such as melanoma, head and neck, liver or kidney cancer. CDR3 bases: TGTGCCAGCAGCTTAGCTTACGGGGCCACTGGGGCCAACGTCCTGACTTTC. It yields the protein CASSLAYGATGANVLTF.